Listed below are T cell receptor beta chains from one sample, sequenced in a study of T cell changes during pregnancy in multiple sclerosis. Measured with immunoSEQ multiplex PCR; TCRdb has only the in-frame clones, and not every one. The sample yields more than 100,000 clones, about 91% seen once. The specimen was peripheral blood, collected after pregnancy. The receptors here all came from a female donor with multiple sclerosis, enrolled in a pregnancy study. Each CDR3 is given with its conserved first and last residue. The D gene is left open where the match is weak. Expanded clones get a size class; other rows say once, few or many, or leave the size out.

J | length | D | V | size | DNA | CDR3
TRBJ2-5 | 13 | TRBD1 | TRBV7-2 | once | TGTGCCAGCAGCCCATGGGACAGGGGGCCCCAGTACTTC | CASSPWDRGPQYF
TRBJ1-3 | 16 | NA | TRBV6-6 | NA | TGTGCCAGCAGTTACTCAGAGGGTGTGGGGGGAAACACCATATATTTT | CASSYSEGVGGNTIYF
TRBJ1-2 | 14 | TRBD1 | TRBV5-1 | few | TGCGCCAGCAGCAGGGGACAGGGACCCTATGGCTACACCTTC | CASSRGQGPYGYTF
TRBJ2-1 | 16 | NA | TRBV25-1 | NA | TGTGCCAGCAGTTCCCGGACAGCGGTAACCTACAATGAGCAGTTCTTC | CASSSRTAVTYNEQFF
TRBJ2-7 | 12 | TRBD1 | TRBV4-1 | NA | TGCGCCAGCTCTGGGACAGATTACGAGCAGTACTTC | CASSGTDYEQYF
TRBJ2-1 | 15 | TRBD1 | TRBV7-2 | NA | TGTGCCAGCAGCCCGGGACAGGGTTCCTACAATGAGCAGTTCTTC | CASSPGQGSYNEQFF
TRBJ1-3 | 15 | NA | TRBV9 | NA | TGTGCCAGCAGCGTAGGATCAGTCTCTGGAAACACCATATATTTT | CASSVGSVSGNTIYF
TRBJ2-5 | 16 | NA | TRBV11-2 | NA | TGTGCCAGCAGCTTAGACCGATGGGCCAGGCAAGAGACCCAGTACTTC | CASSLDRWARQETQYF
TRBJ1-5 | 19 | NA | TRBV19 | NA | TGTGCCAGTAGTATATCCACCGAGAGTAGCCAAATTTACAATCAGCCCCAGCATTTT | CASSISTESSQIYNQPQHF
TRBJ2-1 | 16 | TRBD2 | TRBV11-2 | NA | TGTGCCAGCAGCTCCGGAGGGGTAGCGGGTATTAATGAGCAGTTCTTC | CASSSGGVAGINEQFF